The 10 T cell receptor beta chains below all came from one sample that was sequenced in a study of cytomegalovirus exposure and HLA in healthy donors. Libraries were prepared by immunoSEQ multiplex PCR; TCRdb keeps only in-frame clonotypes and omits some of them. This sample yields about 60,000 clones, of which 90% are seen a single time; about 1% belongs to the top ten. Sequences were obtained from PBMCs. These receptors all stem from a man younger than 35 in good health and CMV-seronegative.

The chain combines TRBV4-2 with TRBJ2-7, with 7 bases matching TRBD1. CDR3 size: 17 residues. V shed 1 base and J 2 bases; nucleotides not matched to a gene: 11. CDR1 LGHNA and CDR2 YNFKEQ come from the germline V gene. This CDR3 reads CASSQGGWPGGPYEQYF. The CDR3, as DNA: TGTGCCAGCAGCCAAGGAGGGTGGCCAGGGGGTCCCTACGAGCAGTACTTC.

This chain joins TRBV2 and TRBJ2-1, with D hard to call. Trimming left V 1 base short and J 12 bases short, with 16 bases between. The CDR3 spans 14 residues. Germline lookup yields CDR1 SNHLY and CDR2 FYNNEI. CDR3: CASSEDYAWVGQFF. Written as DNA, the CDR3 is TGTGCCAGCAGTGAAGACTATGCCTGGGTCGGGCAGTTCTTC.

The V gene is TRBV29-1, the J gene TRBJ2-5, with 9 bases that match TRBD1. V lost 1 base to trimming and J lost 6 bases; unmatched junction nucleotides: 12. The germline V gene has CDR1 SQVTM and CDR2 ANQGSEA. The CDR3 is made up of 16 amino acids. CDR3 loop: CSVEAKGQGTFQTQYF. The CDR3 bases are TGCAGCGTTGAAGCGAAGGGACAGGGAACTTTTCAGACCCAGTACTTC.

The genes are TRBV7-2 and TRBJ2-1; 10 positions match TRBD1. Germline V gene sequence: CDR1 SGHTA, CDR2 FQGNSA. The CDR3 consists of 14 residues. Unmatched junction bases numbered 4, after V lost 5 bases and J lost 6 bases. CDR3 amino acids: CASSARTGGNEQFF. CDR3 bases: TGTGCCAGCAGCGCCCGGACAGGGGGCAATGAGCAGTTCTTC.

The CDR3 DNA sequence: TGTGCCAGCACCGCAGCGGGACAAGAGACCCAGTACTTC. Its protein product is CASTAAGQETQYF. The chain recombines TRBV7-9 with TRBJ2-5, with 7 positions matching TRBD2. The V gene end was trimmed by 7 bases and the J gene end by 2 bases; junction bases not matched to a gene: 4. Germline V gene data show CDR1 as SEHNR and CDR2 as FQNEAQ (reference sequence). The CDR3 runs 13 residues.

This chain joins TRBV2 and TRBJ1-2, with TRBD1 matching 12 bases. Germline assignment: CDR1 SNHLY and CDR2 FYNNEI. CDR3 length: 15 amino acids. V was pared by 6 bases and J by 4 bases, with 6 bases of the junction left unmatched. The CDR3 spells CASRAGTGGGYGYTF. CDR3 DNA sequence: TGTGCCAGCAGGGCGGGGACAGGGGGCGGCTATGGCTACACCTTC.

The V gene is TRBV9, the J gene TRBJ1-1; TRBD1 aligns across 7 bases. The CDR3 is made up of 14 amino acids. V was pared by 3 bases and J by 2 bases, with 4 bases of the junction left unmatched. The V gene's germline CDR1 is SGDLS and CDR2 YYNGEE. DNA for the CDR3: TGTGCCAGCAGCGCGAGGGGGCTCAACACTGAAGCTTTCTTT. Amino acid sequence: CASSARGLNTEAFF.

The CDR3 nucleotides are TGTGCCAGTAGTATAAGGCAGGGTTCTTTGCTAGGAAACACCGGGGAGCTGTTTTTT. Residues: CASSIRQGSLLGNTGELFF. The chain recombines TRBV19 with TRBJ2-2; possible D gene TRBD1, 5 bases. Germline V gene lookup returns CDR1 LNHDA and CDR2 SQIVND (reference sequence). Deletions cut 2 bases from V and 2 bases from J, with 21 bases between. The CDR3 spans 19 residues.

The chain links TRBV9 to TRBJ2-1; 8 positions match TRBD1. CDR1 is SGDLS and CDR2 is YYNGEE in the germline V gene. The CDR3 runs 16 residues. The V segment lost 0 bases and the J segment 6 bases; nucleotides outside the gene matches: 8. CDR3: CASSVGGQEMGNEQFF. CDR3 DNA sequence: TGTGCCAGCAGCGTAGGGGGACAGGAGATGGGCAATGAGCAGTTCTTC.

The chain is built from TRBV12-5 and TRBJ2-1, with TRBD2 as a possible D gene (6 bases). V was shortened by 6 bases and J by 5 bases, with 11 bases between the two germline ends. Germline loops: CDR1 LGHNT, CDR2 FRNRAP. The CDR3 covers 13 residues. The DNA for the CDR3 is TGTGCTAGTGGGACGGGACTCAACAATGAGCAGTTCTTC. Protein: CASGTGLNNEQFF.